This TCR beta chain stems from a study of tissue T cells after allogeneic stem cell transplantation (dated by TCRdb to 2022 to 2024). About the investigation overall: The study profiled TCR beta repertoires across many tissues from research autopsies of patients with and without GVHD, plus mouse models of GVHD. The human arm was a prospective observational study without blinding or randomization.

Reading the label with the study, this specimen's time point is: mouse harvest day 14 after allogeneic transplant. Mouse grafts combined 10^7 T-cell-depleted bone marrow cells with 10^6 splenic CD5+ T cells, given via tail vein injection. Mouse GVHD was modeled in a major MHC-mismatch B6 (H2b) into BALB/c (H2d) model, with tissues profiled at day 7 or 14. Mouse tissues and retro-orbital blood were harvested on day 7 or 14 post-transplant using separate sterile tools per animal; livers were flushed beforehand. Before genomic DNA isolation with the DNeasy Blood & Tissue Kit, mouse tissues were minced with razor blades in buffered saline. Overall study results and their limits: The patient cohort was small and varied clinically, and sampling depth was recognized as a limitation. In both patients and mice, only a limited portion of the TCR repertoire detected in tissues was captured by blood and spleen T cells. Few T cell clones were found to be shared across patients, but shared repertoire signatures across patients were revealed in a tissue-specific fashion by motif-based clustering. Which tissue TCRs were alloreactive or antigen-specific was not determined in the study, and some of the clones might have been host cells that persisted. Within patients, how anatomically similar tissues were was a major factor shaping TCR repertoire composition, regardless of disease or transplant status.

The library was made by the immunoSEQ multiplex PCR assay. Adaptive Biotechnologies performed TCRbeta CDR3 sequencing at survey depth and reported CDR3 sequences, V/J genes, productive frequency, and template counts. TCR beta CDR3 regions were amplified from genomic DNA rather than RNA. The published analysis was carried out like this. Pairwise repertoire overlap between tissues was quantified with Jensen-Shannon divergence, where 1 means complete divergence and 0 identical. Based on pairwise JSD values, tissues were grouped by single-linkage agglomerative hierarchical clustering, and the results were shown as dendrograms. GLIPH2 was run on all patient samples with simulation_depth 1000, kmer_min_depth 3, cdr3_length_cutoff 8, keeping groups with more than two unique CDR3s. A standardized tissue-overlap score was calculated by extrapolating Jaccard GLIPH-group overlap across patients to a standard repertoire size of 1000 clones. To look at how diversity was associated with clinical or experimental variables, linear mixed-effect models were used, with tissue treated as a fixed effect and individual treated as a random effect. In TCRdb, the immuneACCESS table is reduced to in-frame sequences with V and J assigned. These tables do not hold every clone; where another copy was compared, an unresolved V gene accounts for under half, and the others remain unexplained. That table furnishes V, J and clone size, whereas the DNA furnished D and trimming. Counted in this sample were a few thousand clones; 40% to 50% of them appeared once. About 24% of the sample is taken by the ten largest.

V is pared back by 3 bases and J by 1 base, with 9 bases lying between the germline termini. CDR3 length: 13 amino acids, cysteine to phenylalanine. Shown are 36 bases from within the CDR3, in frame from base 1. Per the germline V gene, GFQATS is the CDR1 and STVNSAI is the CDR2. This clone is regarded as large (0.1 to 1%). The antigen this receptor binds is unknown. Gene names and germline sequences here are the mouse ones. The read finishes 1 residue shy of the CDR3 end, and the germline J gene is used to complete it. This TCR was recovered from a female BALB/c mouse given C57BL/6 T cells with graft-versus-host disease after an allogeneic hematopoietic cell transplant. The V gene is TRBV20 and the J gene is TRBJ1-1; the D gene is unclear. Input material: gut tissue. Incomplete CDR3 DNA: TGTGGTGCTAGCCGCGACATAAACACAGAAGTCTTC. The translation is CGASRDINTEVF. The entire CDR3 protein is CGASRDINTEVFF.